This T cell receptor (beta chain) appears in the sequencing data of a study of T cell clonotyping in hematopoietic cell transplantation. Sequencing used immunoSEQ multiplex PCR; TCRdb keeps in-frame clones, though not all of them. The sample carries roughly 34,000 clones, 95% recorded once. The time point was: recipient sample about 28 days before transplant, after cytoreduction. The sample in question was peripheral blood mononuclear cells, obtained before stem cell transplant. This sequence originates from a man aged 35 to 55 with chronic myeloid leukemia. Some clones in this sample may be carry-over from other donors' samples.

CDR3 in amino acids: CASSRDVQETQYF. Written as DNA, the CDR3 is TGCGCCAGCAGCCGGGACGTCCAAGAGACCCAGTACTTC. The chain has TRBV5-1 and TRBJ2-5; D could derive from TRBD1 or TRBD2 (5 bases each). The CDR3 covers 13 residues. V was cut by 4 bases and J by 1 base, with 8 bases left in between. CDR1 and CDR2 (germline): SGHRS, YFSETQ.